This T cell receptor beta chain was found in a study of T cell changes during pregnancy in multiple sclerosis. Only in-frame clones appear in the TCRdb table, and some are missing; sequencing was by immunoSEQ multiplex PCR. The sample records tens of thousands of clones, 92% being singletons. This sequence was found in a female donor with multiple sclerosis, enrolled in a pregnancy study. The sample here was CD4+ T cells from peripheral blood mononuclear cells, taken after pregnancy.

CDR3 in DNA: TGTGCCAGCAGCACGAAGTCTACAGGGAGCACTGAAGCTTTCTTT. Translating it yields CASSTKSTGSTEAFF. J is TRBJ1-1 and V is TRBV7-9, with TRBD1 as a possible D gene (6 bases). The V end lost 5 bases, the J end lost 4 bases, and 17 bases lay between the germline ends. CDR1 is SEHNR, CDR2 FQNEAQ, per germline (reference sequence). The CDR3 contains 15 residues.